This TCR beta chain is from a study of cytomegalovirus exposure and HLA in healthy donors. General study findings and limits: Follow-up analysis later connected one missense variant in DCLRE1C with trimming of TCR beta V- and J-genes. What was likely a sequencing artifact was a cluster of highly shared sequence variants.

V lost 2 bases and J 7 bases, leaving 18 bases between the germline ends. The CDR3 covers 16 residues. Per germline, CDR1 MNHEY and CDR2 SVGAGI. PCR employed 60 Vbeta and 13 Jbeta primers. Clones were sequenced by immunoSEQ multiplex PCR, and TCRdb holds only the in-frame ones, with some missing. The sample contains over 120,000 clones, around 86% of which appear only once. Of note for this clone: Its target is not known.

The donors, nominally healthy at sampling, likely had unrecorded immune exposures. This clonotype originated in a young woman in good health and CMV-seronegative. V is TRBV6-5 and J is TRBJ2-1, with TRBD1 as a possible D gene (6 bases). The specimen was PBMCs. CDR3 sequence reads: CASSYLSLQGDNEQFF. CDR3 sequence (DNA): TGTGCCAGCAGTTACCTCTCTCTACAGGGTGATAATGAGCAGTTCTTC.